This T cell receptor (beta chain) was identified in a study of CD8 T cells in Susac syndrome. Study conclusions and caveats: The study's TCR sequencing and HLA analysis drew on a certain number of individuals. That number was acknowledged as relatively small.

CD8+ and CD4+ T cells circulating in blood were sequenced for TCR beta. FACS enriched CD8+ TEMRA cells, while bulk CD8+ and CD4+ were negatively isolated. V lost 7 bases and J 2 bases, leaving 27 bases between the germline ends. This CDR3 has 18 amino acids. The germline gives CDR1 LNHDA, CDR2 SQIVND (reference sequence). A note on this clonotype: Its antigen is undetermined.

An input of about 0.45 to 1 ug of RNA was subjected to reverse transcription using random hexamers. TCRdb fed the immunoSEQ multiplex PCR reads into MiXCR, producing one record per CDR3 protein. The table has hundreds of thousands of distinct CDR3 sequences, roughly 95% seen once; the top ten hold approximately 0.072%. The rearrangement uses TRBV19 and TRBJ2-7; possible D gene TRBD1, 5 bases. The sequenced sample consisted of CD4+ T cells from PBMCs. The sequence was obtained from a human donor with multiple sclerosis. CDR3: CASTLKGKGPYLTYEQYV. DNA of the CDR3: TGTGCCAGTACCCTGAAAGGAAAGGGGCCTTACCTAACCTACGAGCAGTACGTC.